A single sample is the source of the 11 T cell receptor beta chains below, sequenced in a study of cytomegalovirus exposure and HLA in healthy donors. The method was immunoSEQ multiplex PCR; TCRdb's version includes in-frame clones alone and lacks a portion of them. The sample has approximately 200,000 clones, roughly 88% seen once. The sequenced material came from PBMCs. Receptors originate from a woman aged 18-30 years in good health and CMV-seronegative.

The gene calls are TRBV6-1 and TRBJ1-1, with D hard to call. The CDR3 runs 13 residues. The V gene's germline CDR1 is MNHNS and CDR2 SASEGT. The V end was cut by 8 bases, the J end by 4 bases, with 14 bases between. The CDR3 here is CASVLPMATEAFF. The CDR3 region has the DNA TGTGCCAGCGTACTACCGATGGCCACTGAAGCTTTCTTT.

In this sample, this clone turned up a few times. The chain is built from TRBV7-3 and TRBJ2-1; D perhaps matches TRBD2 (5 bases). CDR1 and CDR2 (germline): SGHTA, FQGTGA. Trimming left V 5 bases short and J 0 bases short, with 11 bases between. The CDR3 loop spans 15 amino acids. The CDR3 DNA reads TGTGCCAGCAGCCTTAGCGCGAGCTCCTACAATGAGCAGTTCTTC. The encoded protein is CASSLSASSYNEQFF. The full variable domain, in which reference TRBV7-3 and TRBJ2-1 provide the parts outside the CDR3, is GAGVSQTPSNKVTEKGKYVELRCDPISGHTALYWYRQSLGQGPEFLIYFQGTGAADDSGLPNDRFFAVRPEGSVSTLKIQRTERGDSAVYLCASSLSASSYNEQFFGPGTRLTVL.

The V call is TRBV5-6, the J call TRBJ1-1; perhaps TRBD1 as D (5 bases). Per the germline V gene, CDR1 is SGHDT and CDR2 is YYEEEE. Deletions cut 2 bases from V and 8 bases from J, with 16 bases between. CDR3 size: 14 residues. CDR3 amino acids: CASSFPVGGEEAFF. CDR3 DNA: TGTGCCAGCAGCTTCCCCGTCGGGGGTGAGGAAGCTTTCTTT.

This chain links TRBV11-2 with TRBJ2-7, with TRBD2 matching 8 bases. Germline-derived CDR1 and CDR2 are SGHAT and FQNNGV. V trimming: 5 bases; J trimming: 6 bases; junction bases outside the gene matches: 0. CDR3 length equals 11 residues. The CDR3 DNA reads TGTGCCAGCAGCCGGGGGGGCGAGCAGTACTTC. It is translated as CASSRGGEQYF.

The chain combines TRBV7-9 with TRBJ2-1, with D possibly matching TRBD2 (6 bases). V was clipped by 1 base and J by 5 bases, with 12 bases between them. The CDR3 has 15 residues. Germline V gene sequence: CDR1 SEHNR, CDR2 FQNEAQ (reference sequence). The CDR3 is CASSLEGGPNNEQFF. The CDR3 nucleotides read TGTGCCAGCAGCTTAGAGGGAGGACCGAACAATGAGCAGTTCTTC.

This chain links TRBV28 with TRBJ1-3, with D unresolved. Germline CDR1 MDHEN, CDR2 SYDVKM. V lost 3 bases and J 4 bases, leaving 10 bases between the germline ends. The CDR3 extends over 14 amino acids. The CDR3 here is CASSFGGSGNTIYF. CDR3 bases: TGTGCCAGCAGTTTCGGAGGGTCGGGAAACACCATATATTTT.

CDR3 amino acids: CASSLEGEVNEQYF. The CDR3 DNA reads as TGCGCCAGCAGCTTGGAAGGGGAGGTCAACGAGCAGTACTTC. V usage is TRBV5-1 and J usage is TRBJ2-7, with D possibly matching TRBD2 (6 bases). The V end was cut by 0 bases, the J end by 5 bases, with 12 bases between. Per germline, CDR1 SGHRS and CDR2 YFSETQ. The CDR3 contains 14 residues.

The chain has TRBV9 and TRBJ1-1, with D maybe TRBD1 (5 bases). This CDR3 has 13 residues. Germline assignment: CDR1 SGDLS and CDR2 YYNGEE. V lost 4 bases to trimming and J lost 4 bases, with 11 bases between them. This chain's CDR3 is CASSRVGGTEAFF. In DNA form, the CDR3 reads TGTGCCAGCAGCAGGGTCGGGGGCACTGAAGCTTTCTTT.

The count of this clone is one. The chain recombines TRBV13 with TRBJ2-5; 7 nucleotides line up with TRBD1. V lost 5 bases to trimming and J lost 2 bases; unmatched junction nucleotides: 5. This CDR3 contains 14 residues. Germline-derived CDR1 and CDR2 are PRHDT and FYEKMQ (reference sequence). CDR3 nucleotide sequence: TGTGCCAGCAGCCAGGGGACAGTTCAAGAGACCCAGTACTTC. Protein: CASSQGTVQETQYF.

The chain employs TRBV27 and TRBJ2-7; no firm D call. Germline loops: CDR1 MNHEY, CDR2 SMNVEV (reference sequence). The germline V and J ends were trimmed by 0 bases and 3 bases, with 6 bases remaining between them. CDR3 length equals 13 residues. The CDR3 DNA follows: TGTGCCAGCAGTTTATCGGAGAGCTACGAGCAGTACTTC. Residues: CASSLSESYEQYF.

The rearrangement joins TRBV28 to TRBJ2-7; D perhaps matches TRBD2 (5 bases). With 7 bases removed from V and 0 bases from J, the gap between germline ends came to 13 bases. The germline CDR1 and CDR2 sequences are MDHEN and SYDVKM. CDR3 size: 14 residues. The CDR3 DNA is TGTGCCAGCATCCGGAGGCGGGCCTCCTACGAGCAGTACTTC. This encodes CASIRRRASYEQYF. The full variable domain, with the rest looked up from reference TRBV28 and TRBJ2-7, is DVKVTQSSRYLVKRTGEKVFLECVQDMDHENMFWYRQDPGLGLRLIYFSYDVKMKEKGDIPEGYSVSREKKERFSLILESASTNQTSMYLCASIRRRASYEQYFGPGTRLTVT.